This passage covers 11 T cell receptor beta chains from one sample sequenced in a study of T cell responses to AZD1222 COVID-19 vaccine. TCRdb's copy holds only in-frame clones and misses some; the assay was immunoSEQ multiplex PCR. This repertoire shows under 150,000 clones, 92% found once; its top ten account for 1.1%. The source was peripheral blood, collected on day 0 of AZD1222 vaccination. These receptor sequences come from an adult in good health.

The CDR3 loop is CASSPRLAGEYEQYF. The CDR3, as DNA: TGTGCCAGCAGCCCCCGACTAGCGGGAGAGTACGAGCAGTACTTC. This rearrangement joins TRBV21-1 to TRBJ2-7; the D segment call TRBD2 is taken from the table without a DNA check. TRBV21-1 corresponds to a pseudogene. The CDR3 consists of 15 residues.

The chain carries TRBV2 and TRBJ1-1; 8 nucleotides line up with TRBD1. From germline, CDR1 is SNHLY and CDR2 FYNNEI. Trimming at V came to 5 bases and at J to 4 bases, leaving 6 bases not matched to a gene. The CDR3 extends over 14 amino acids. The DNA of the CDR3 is TGTGCCAGCAGTACTACAGGGGGGGGCACTGAAGCTTTCTTT. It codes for CASSTTGGGTEAFF.

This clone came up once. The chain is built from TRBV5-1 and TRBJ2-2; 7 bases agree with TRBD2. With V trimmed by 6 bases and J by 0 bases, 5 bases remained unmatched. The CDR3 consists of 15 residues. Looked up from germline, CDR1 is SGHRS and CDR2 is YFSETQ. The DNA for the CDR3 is TGCGCCAGCACCAGAGGGAGGGCGAACACCGGGGAGCTGTTTTTT. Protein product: CASTRGRANTGELFF.

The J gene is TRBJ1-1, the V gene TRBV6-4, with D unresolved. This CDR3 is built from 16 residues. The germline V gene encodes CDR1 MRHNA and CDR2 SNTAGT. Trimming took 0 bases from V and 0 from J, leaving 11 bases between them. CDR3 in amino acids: CASSDSGHLMNTEAFF. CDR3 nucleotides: TGTGCCAGCAGTGACTCAGGTCACCTCATGAACACTGAAGCTTTCTTT.

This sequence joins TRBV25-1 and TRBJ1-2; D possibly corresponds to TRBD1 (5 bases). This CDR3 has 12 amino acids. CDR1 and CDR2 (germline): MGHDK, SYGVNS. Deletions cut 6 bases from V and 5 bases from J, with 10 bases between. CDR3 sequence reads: CASSAGGYGYTF. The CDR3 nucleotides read TGTGCCAGCAGCGCCGGGGGGTATGGCTACACCTTC.

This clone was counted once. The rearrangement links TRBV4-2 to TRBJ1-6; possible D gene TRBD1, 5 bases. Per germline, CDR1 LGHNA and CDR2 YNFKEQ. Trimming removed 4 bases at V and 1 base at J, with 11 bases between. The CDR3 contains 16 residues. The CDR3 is CASSPTGGSYNSPLHF. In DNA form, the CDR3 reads TGTGCCAGCAGCCCGACCGGGGGATCCTATAATTCACCCCTCCACTTT.

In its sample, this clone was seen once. The CDR3 DNA sequence: TGTGCCAGCAGGGCCAGGCTAACGACAGATACGCAGTATTTT. Protein: CASRARLTTDTQYF. V is TRBV7-8 and J is TRBJ2-3; D is ambiguous. Germline V lookup: CDR1 SGHVS, CDR2 FQNEAQ. V shed 6 bases and J shed 3 bases, with 13 bases lying between them. CDR3 size: 14 residues.

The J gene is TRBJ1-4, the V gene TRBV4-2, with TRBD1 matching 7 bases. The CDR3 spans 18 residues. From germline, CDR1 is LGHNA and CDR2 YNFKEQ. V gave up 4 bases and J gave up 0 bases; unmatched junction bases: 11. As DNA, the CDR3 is TGTGCCAGCAGCCTAAAACAGGGGAGTCAAGCAACTAATGAAAAACTGTTTTTT. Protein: CASSLKQGSQATNEKLFF.

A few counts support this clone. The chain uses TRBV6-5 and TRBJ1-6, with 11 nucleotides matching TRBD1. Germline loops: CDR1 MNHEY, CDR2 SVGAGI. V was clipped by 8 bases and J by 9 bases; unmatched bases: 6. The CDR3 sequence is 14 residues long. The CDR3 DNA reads TGTGCCAGCGGGCCCGGGACAGGGGGTTCACCCCTCCACTTT. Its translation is CASGPGTGGSPLHF.

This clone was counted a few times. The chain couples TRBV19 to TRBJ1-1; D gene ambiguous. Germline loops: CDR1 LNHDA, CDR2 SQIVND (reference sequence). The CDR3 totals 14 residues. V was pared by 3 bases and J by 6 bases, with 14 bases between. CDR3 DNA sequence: TGTGCCAGTAGTATGAGTCAAGGGATTCCTGAAGCTTTCTTT. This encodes CASSMSQGIPEAFF.

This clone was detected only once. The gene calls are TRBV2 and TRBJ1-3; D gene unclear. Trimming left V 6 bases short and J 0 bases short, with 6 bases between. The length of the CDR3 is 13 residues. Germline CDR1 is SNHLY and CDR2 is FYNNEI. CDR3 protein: CASSLNSGNTIYF. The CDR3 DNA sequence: TGTGCCAGCAGCTTAAACTCTGGAAACACCATATATTTT.